Listed below are T cell receptor beta chains from one sample, sequenced in a study of STAT5B mutations in CD4+ large granular lymphocyte leukemia. Only in-frame clones appear in the TCRdb table, and some are missing; sequencing was by immunoSEQ multiplex PCR. This table holds some 20,000 clones, 60% to 85% found once. The sample taken for sequencing was CD4+ T cells from blood buffy coats. The source is a human donor in good health. The CDR3 runs from the conserved cysteine through the conserved F or W. The order of the fields is J gene, V gene, CDR3 protein.

TRBJ2-1,TRBV19,CASSASPVNEQFF
TRBJ2-3,TRBV18,CASSRDFSHTQYF
TRBJ1-6,TRBV9,CASSVAVNSPLHF
TRBJ2-7,TRBV18,CASSPFFSGQEAYEQYF
TRBJ2-5,TRBV28,CASSFPTGGLATSGGVGETQYF
TRBJ2-5,TRBV30,CAWTRGQETQYF
TRBJ1-1,TRBV9,CASSIRQGNTEAFF
TRBJ2-7,TRBV4-3,CASSQIYGPSLQYF
TRBJ2-7,TRBV28,CASQRGPWEQYF
TRBJ1-2,TRBV7-6,CASSPTRGGKSYTF
TRBJ2-3,TRBV28,CASSPTQNTDTQYF